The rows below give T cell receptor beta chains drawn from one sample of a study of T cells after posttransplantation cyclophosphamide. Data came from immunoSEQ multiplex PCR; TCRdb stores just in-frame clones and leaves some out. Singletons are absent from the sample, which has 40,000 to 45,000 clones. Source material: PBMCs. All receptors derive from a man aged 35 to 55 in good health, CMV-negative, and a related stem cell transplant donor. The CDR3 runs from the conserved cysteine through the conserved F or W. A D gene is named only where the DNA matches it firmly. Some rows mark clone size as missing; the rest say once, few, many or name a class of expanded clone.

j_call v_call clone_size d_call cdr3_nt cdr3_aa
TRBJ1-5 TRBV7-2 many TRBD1 TGTGCCAGCAGCTTATACAGGGGGAGCAATCAGCCCCAGCATTTT CASSLYRGSNQPQHF
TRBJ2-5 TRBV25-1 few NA TGTGCCAGCAGGGGACTTCAAACGTACTTC CASRGLQTYF
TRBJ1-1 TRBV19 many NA TGTGCCAGTAGTATAAGGGTCGGACTAAACACTGAAGCTTTCTTT CASSIRVGLNTEAFF
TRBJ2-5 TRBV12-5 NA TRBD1 TGTGCTAGTGGGTCCGGGACAGGGGGCCGGGAGACCCAGTACTTC CASGSGTGGRETQYF
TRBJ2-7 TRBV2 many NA TGTGCCAGCAGAGAGGGGGGGTACGAGCAGTACTTC CASREGGYEQYF
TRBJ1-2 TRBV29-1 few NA TGCAGCGTTGGGGACACTCAAGGAGGCTACACCTTC CSVGDTQGGYTF
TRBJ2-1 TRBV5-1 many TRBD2 TGCGCCAGCAGCTTGACAGCGGGAGGTTCTAATGAGCAGTTCTTC CASSLTAGGSNEQFF
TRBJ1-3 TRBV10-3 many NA TGTGCCGTAAGAATAGCAAACATTGGAAACACCATATATTTT CAVRIANIGNTIYF
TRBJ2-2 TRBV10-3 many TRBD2 TGTGCCATCAGTGAACTAGCGGGGGCGGGCGGGGAGCTGTTTTTT CAISELAGAGGELFF
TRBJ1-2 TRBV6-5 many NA TGTGCCAGCCAAGCGGAATTCGACTATGGCTACACCTTC CASQAEFDYGYTF
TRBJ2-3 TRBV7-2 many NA TGTGCCAGCAGCCTTGTTACGCAGTATTTT CASSLVTQYF
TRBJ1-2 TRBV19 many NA TGTGCCAGTAGTACCCAGTATGGCTACACCTTC CASSTQYGYTF
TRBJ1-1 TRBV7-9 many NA TGTGCCAGCAGCTTAGAGGGGGGGACTGAAGCTTTCTTT CASSLEGGTEAFF
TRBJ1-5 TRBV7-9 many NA TGTGCCAGCAGCTTAGAGGGGTGGCAGCCCCAGCATTTT CASSLEGWQPQHF
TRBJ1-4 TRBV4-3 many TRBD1 TGCGCCAGCAGCCAAGATGAGGGGGCAGAAACTAATGAAAAACTGTTTTTT CASSQDEGAETNEKLFF
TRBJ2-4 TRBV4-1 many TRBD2 TGCGCCAGCAGCCAAGACCCTAAGACTAGCGGGGGGCGGGTAGCCAAAAACATTCAGTACTTC CASSQDPKTSGGRVAKNIQYF
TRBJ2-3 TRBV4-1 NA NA TGCGCCAGCAGCCCCAGTATAACCACAGATACGCAGTATTTT CASSPSITTDTQYF
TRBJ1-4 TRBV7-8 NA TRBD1 TGTGCCAGCAGCCCGACGACAGGGTTAGAAAAACTGTTTTTT CASSPTTGLEKLFF
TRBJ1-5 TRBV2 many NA TGTGCCAGCAGCCAGGGACAATGGGTTCAGCCCCAGCATTTT CASSQGQWVQPQHF
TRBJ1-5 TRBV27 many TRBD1 TGTGCCAGCAGTGACACAGGGGGATCGAATCAGCCCCAGCATTTT CASSDTGGSNQPQHF
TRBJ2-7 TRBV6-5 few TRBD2 TGTGCCAGCAGTACGACTAGCGGGGGGGCCCACGAGCAGTACTTC CASSTTSGGAHEQYF
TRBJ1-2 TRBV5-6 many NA TGTGCCAGCAGCTTGGACAGGTCGAAGCAGCACACCTTC CASSLDRSKQHTF
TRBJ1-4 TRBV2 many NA TGTGCCAGCAGACTTCGTCAGGGGCTAAGCGAAAAACTGTTTTTT CASRLRQGLSEKLFF
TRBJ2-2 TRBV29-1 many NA TGCAGCGTTGATCGGGGAACGAGGACCGGGGAGCTGTTTTTT CSVDRGTRTGELFF
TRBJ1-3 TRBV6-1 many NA TGTGCCAGCAGTGAAACTCACGGAAACACCATATATTTT CASSETHGNTIYF
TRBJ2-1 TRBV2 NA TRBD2 TGTGCCAGCAGTGAAGCGACTAGCGGGAACTACAATGAGCAGTTCTTC CASSEATSGNYNEQFF
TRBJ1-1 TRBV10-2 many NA TGCGCCAGCAGTGAGTCCGAGGGTGACCAAGCTTTCTTT CASSESEGDQAFF
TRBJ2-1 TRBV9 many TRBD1 TGTGCCAGCAGCGTTGGCAGGGGGTCCTACAATGAGCAGTTCTTC CASSVGRGSYNEQFF
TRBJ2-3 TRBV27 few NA TGTGCCAGCGGGGCAGAACTCACAGATACGCAGTATTTT CASGAELTDTQYF
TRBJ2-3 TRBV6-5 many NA TGTGCCAGTAAGACTAGGCCCTTCACAGATACGCAGTATTTT CASKTRPFTDTQYF
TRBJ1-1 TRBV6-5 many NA TGTGCCAGCAGCCCTCAGGGGCCCTTGAACACTGAAGCTTTCTTT CASSPQGPLNTEAFF
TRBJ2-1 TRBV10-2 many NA TGCGCCAGCAGTCCACTGCATGAGCAGTTCTTC CASSPLHEQFF
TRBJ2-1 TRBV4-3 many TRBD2 TGCGCCAGCAGCCAACCCTCCGGGACTAGCGGACACAATGAGCAGTTCTTC CASSQPSGTSGHNEQFF
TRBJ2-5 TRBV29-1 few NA TGCAGCGTTCGCACAGGGTTAGAGACCCAGTACTTC CSVRTGLETQYF
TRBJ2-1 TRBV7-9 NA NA TGTGCCAGCAGCGGATCTCCGGGAAAGCAGTTCTTC CASSGSPGKQFF
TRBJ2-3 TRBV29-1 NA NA TGCAGCGGAGGTATTTCAGATACGCAGTATTTT CSGGISDTQYF
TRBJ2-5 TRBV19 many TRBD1 TGTGCCAGTAGTATGTCTCAGGGGGCCCAAGAGACCCAGTACTTC CASSMSQGAQETQYF
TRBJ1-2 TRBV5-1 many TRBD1 TGCGCCAGCAGCTTGGTATCTGGGACAGTTGGCTACACCTTC CASSLVSGTVGYTF